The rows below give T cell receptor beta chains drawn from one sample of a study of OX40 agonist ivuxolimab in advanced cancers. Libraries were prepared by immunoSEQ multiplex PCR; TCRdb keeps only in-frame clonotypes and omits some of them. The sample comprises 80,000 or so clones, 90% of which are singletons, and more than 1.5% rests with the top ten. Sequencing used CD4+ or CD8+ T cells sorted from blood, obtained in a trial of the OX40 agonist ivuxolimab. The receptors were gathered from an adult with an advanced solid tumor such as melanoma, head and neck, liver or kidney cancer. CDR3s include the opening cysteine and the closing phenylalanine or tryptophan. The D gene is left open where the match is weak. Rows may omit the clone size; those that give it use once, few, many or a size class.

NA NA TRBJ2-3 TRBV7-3 TGTGCCAGCAGCCCCGACAGGACTAGCACAGATACGCAGTATTTT CASSPDRTSTDTQYF
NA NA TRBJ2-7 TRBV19 TGTGCCAGTAAGGCCAGGGGGGTCGAACAGCAGTACTTC CASKARGVEQQYF
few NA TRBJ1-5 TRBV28 TGTGCCAGCAGTTTCTCTCGGACGTGGACTCTGGCGAATCAGCCCCAGCATTTT CASSFSRTWTLANQPQHF
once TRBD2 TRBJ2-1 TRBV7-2 TGTGCCAGCAGCTTATTCATGAGCGGGGATGAGCAGTTCTTC CASSLFMSGDEQFF
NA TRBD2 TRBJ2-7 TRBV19 TGTGCCAGTAGTGCCGTCAGGCTAGCGGCAAGCTCCTACGAGCAGTACTTC CASSAVRLAASSYEQYF
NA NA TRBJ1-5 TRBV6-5 TGTGCCAGCAAAAGGGACCCAAATCAGCCCCAGCATTTT CASKRDPNQPQHF
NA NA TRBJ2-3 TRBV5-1 TGCGCCAGCAGCTCGGGCAGAGCGGGAGATACGCAGTATTTT CASSSGRAGDTQYF
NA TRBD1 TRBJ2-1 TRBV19 TGTGCCAGTGCAGACAGGGCGGCCTACAATGAGCAGTTCTTC CASADRAAYNEQFF
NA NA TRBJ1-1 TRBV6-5 TGTGCCAGCAGGCGGTCTTTCGGGGGCACTGAAGCTTTCTTT CASRRSFGGTEAFF
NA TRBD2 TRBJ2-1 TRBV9 TGTGCCAGCACCTGGACTAGCGGGAGCAATGAGCAGTTCTTC CASTWTSGSNEQFF
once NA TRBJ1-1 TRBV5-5 TGTGCCAGCAGCTTGGCGAACACTGAAGCTTTCTTT CASSLANTEAFF
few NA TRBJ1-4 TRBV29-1 TGCAGCGTCGGTACAGGGACGGGAACTAATGAAAAACTGTTTTTT CSVGTGTGTNEKLFF
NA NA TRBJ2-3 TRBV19 TGTGCCAGTAGTATATCGAGGGGGGGGAAGGCAGATACGCAGTATTTT CASSISRGGKADTQYF
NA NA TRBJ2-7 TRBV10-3 TGTGCCATCAGGGATACCTACGAGCAGTACTTC CAIRDTYEQYF
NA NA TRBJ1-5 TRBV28 TGTGCCAGCAGTTTACTTTCCAGGGCTTGGGGGCCCCAGCATTTT CASSLLSRAWGPQHF
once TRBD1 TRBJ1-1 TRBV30 TGTGCCTATACAGGGGACACTGAAGCTTTCTTT CAYTGDTEAFF